Below are 27 T cell receptor beta chains sequenced from a single sample in a study of T cell repertoires in cytomegalovirus infection. TCRdb re-called the reads through MiXCR, storing one row per CDR3 protein. Of about 480,000 distinct CDR3 sequences in the sample, 30% to 40% are singletons; the top ten hold roughly 17%. Their target antigens are unknown. The material sequenced was cultured PBMCs, taken from culture after CMV antigen stimulation. These receptor sequences come from a human donor in good health (CMV status not recorded). Some clones in this sample may be carry-over from other donors' samples.

This chain uses TRBV28 with TRBJ1-5; 9 bases fit TRBD1. The V gene end was trimmed by 9 bases and the J gene end by 7 bases; junction bases not matched to a gene: 13. The CDR3 runs 15 residues. The germline CDR1 and CDR2 sequences are MDHEN and SYDVKM. CDR3 nucleotides: TGTGCCAGTTTCTCTGGGACAGGGCTCCCCCAGCCCCAGCATTTT. Translating gives CASFSGTGLPQPQHF. Full variable domain (remainder filled in from reference TRBV28 and TRBJ1-5): DVKVTQSSRYLVKRTGEKVFLECVQDMDHENMFWYRQDPGLGLRLIYFSYDVKMKEKGDIPEGYSVSREKKERFSLILESASTNQTSMYLCASFSGTGLPQPQHFGDGTRLSIL.

This clonotype was counted at least ten times. This chain links TRBV7-2 with TRBJ2-3, with 13 nucleotides matching TRBD2. The V gene end was trimmed by 4 bases and the J gene end by 7 bases; junction bases not matched to a gene: 5. The length of the CDR3 is 15 residues. Looked up from germline, CDR1 is SGHTA and CDR2 is FQGNSA. This CDR3 is CASSSPGLAGYTQYF. The CDR3 nucleotides read TGTGCCAGCAGCTCTCCGGGACTAGCGGGATATACGCAGTATTTT.

This chain joins TRBV28 and TRBJ2-7; TRBD1 is a possible D gene (6 bases). Germline CDR1 reads MDHEN; CDR2 reads SYDVKM. This CDR3 comprises 13 residues. Trimming left V 5 bases short and J 11 bases short, with 19 bases between. CDR3 nucleotide sequence: TGTGCCAGCAGTGAGTTGGACAGTGAGAGGGAGTACTTC. Its protein product is CASSELDSEREYF.

This sequence joins TRBV6-5 and TRBJ2-7; D unclear. The ends were cut back, 8 bases at V and 6 bases at J, with 17 bases in the middle. Per the germline V gene, CDR1 is MNHEY and CDR2 is SVGAGI. CDR3 length: 13 residues. CDR3 DNA: TGTGCCAGCGGGGATCCGAATCGGGTCGAGCAGTACGTC. Its protein is CASGDPNRVEQYV.

The chain carries TRBV10-3 and TRBJ1-5; TRBD1 aligns across 10 bases. From germline, CDR1 is ENHRY and CDR2 SYGVKD. The CDR3 is 15 residues long. With V trimmed by 5 bases and J by 2 bases, 3 bases remained unmatched. DNA of the CDR3: TGTGCCATCAGTACCGGGACAGGGGGCAATCAGCCCCAGCATTTT. It is translated as CAISTGTGGNQPQHF.

Only a few counts were recorded for this clonotype. The gene calls are TRBV28 and TRBJ2-5; no reliable D call. Trimming took 1 base from V and 5 from J, leaving 5 bases between them. Per the germline V gene, CDR1 is MDHEN and CDR2 is SYDVKM. The CDR3 runs 12 residues. The CDR3, as DNA: TGTGCCAGCAGTTTATCCTGGGAGACCCAGTACTTC. Translating it yields CASSLSWETQYF.

This clonotype has a handful of counts. V is TRBV27 and J is TRBJ2-1; 9 bases agree with TRBD1. CDR3 length: 17 amino acids. Germline assignment: CDR1 MNHEY and CDR2 SMNVEV (reference sequence). V gave up 4 bases and J gave up 7 bases; unmatched junction bases: 14. CDR3 loop: CASSSRGQGRSGNEQFF. For the CDR3, the DNA is TGTGCCAGCAGTTCCCGGGGACAGGGACGGTCAGGAAATGAGCAGTTCTTC.

This clonotype appeared many times. The J gene is TRBJ1-2, the V gene TRBV7-2; D is ambiguous. The germline V gene encodes CDR1 SGHTA and CDR2 FQGNSA. Trimming removed 4 bases from V and 5 bases from J, with 11 bases in between. The CDR3 runs to 13 residues. The CDR3 DNA follows: TGTGCCAGCAGCTCCTCAGGAGGGTATGGCTACACCTTC. Its translation is CASSSSGGYGYTF.

CDR3 DNA sequence: TGCGCCAGCAGCCAACCGGGACCCCCCAATGAGCAGTTCTTC. This sequence encodes CASSQPGPPNEQFF. V and J are TRBV4-1 and TRBJ2-1; D assignment may be TRBD1 or TRBD2 (5 bases each). This CDR3 has 14 residues. From germline, CDR1 is MGHRA and CDR2 YSYEKL. With 2 bases removed from V and 6 bases from J, the gap between germline ends came to 11 bases.

This sequence joins TRBV4-1 and TRBJ1-1, with D unresolved. The CDR3 is 12 amino acids. Trimming pared 4 bases from V and 10 bases from J, leaving 13 bases between. Germline CDR1 MGHRA, CDR2 YSYEKL. DNA for the CDR3: TGCGCCAGCAGCCGTTCAGACAACCTAGCTTTCTTT. Protein product: CASSRSDNLAFF.

The V and J genes are TRBV7-8 and TRBJ2-3; 7 nucleotides align to TRBD2. The CDR3 loop spans 14 amino acids. V gave up 7 bases and J gave up 4 bases; unmatched junction bases: 8. Germline CDR1 is SGHVS and CDR2 is FQNEAQ. CDR3 sequence: CASNRRESADTQYF. The CDR3 region has the DNA TGTGCCAGCAACAGGCGGGAGTCGGCAGATACGCAGTATTTT.

In its sample, this clonotype was seen a few times. V usage is TRBV6-1 and J usage is TRBJ1-5; D may be TRBD1 (6 bases). The germline V gene encodes CDR1 MNHNS and CDR2 SASEGT. The CDR3 is made up of 17 amino acids. The ends were cut back, 1 base at V and 2 bases at J, with 15 bases in the middle. CDR3 protein: CASSEETGILGNQPQHF. The CDR3 nucleotides are TGTGCCAGCAGTGAAGAAACAGGGATTTTAGGCAATCAGCCCCAGCATTTT.

The chain combines TRBV2 with TRBJ1-2; D is perhaps TRBD1 (6 bases). From germline, CDR1 is SNHLY and CDR2 FYNNEI. The CDR3 has 12 amino acids. V was pared by 6 bases and J by 8 bases, with 13 bases between. CDR3 in DNA: TGTGCCAGCAGAGACAGGCCCTCCGGCTACACCTTC. It is translated as CASRDRPSGYTF.

In its sample, this clonotype was seen a few times. The V gene is TRBV5-5, the J gene TRBJ2-7; no definite D call. This CDR3 has 13 amino acids. The V gene lost 0 bases and the J gene lost 2 bases, with 6 bases spanning the gap. Germline V gene lookup returns CDR1 SGHKS and CDR2 YYEKEE (reference sequence). DNA for the CDR3: TGTGCCAGCAGCTTGGCGCCCGCCTACGAGCAGTACGTC. It codes for CASSLAPAYEQYV.

J is TRBJ1-2 and V is TRBV6-5; D ambiguous. V gave up 0 bases and J gave up 6 bases, with 17 bases separating them. This CDR3 is built from 16 residues. The germline gives CDR1 MNHEY, CDR2 SVGAGI. In DNA, the CDR3 is TGTGCCAGCAGTTACTCTTTGTTCTCGAGTAGAGATGGCTACACCTTC. As protein: CASSYSLFSSRDGYTF.

This chain uses TRBV19 with TRBJ2-5; weak D call: TRBD2 (7 bases). This CDR3 has 14 amino acids. Germline V gives CDR1 LNHDA, CDR2 SQIVND (reference sequence). The V gene lost 6 bases and the J gene lost 5 bases, with 16 bases spanning the gap. The CDR3 DNA follows: TGTGCCAGTAGCGAATGGGGGGGGCACGAGACCCAGTACTTC. This encodes CASSEWGGHETQYF.

The chain is built from TRBV20-1 and TRBJ2-6; 7 bases agree with TRBD1. Losses at the gene ends were 6 bases for V and 0 bases for J; bases not matched to a gene: 5. The CDR3 is 15 amino acids. CDR1 and CDR2 from the germline V gene are DFQATT and SNEGSKA (reference sequence). CDR3 in DNA: TGCAGTGCAGGACAGGATTTCTCTGGGGCCAACGTCCTGACTTTC. Protein: CSAGQDFSGANVLTF.

A few counts support this clonotype. This chain uses TRBV6-2 or TRBV6-3 with TRBJ1-5; D gene unclear. Per the germline V gene, CDR1 is MNHEY and CDR2 is SVGEGT. V dropped 6 bases and J dropped 4 bases, with 16 bases sitting between them. The CDR3 runs 15 residues. In nucleotides, the CDR3 is TGTGCCAGCAGGCGTCCTGGGCGAGGGAATCAGCCCCAGCATTTT. This codes for CASRRPGRGNQPQHF.

This clonotype turned up a few times. The CDR3 DNA sequence: TGTGCCATCAAGGCAGGGGCGGAGGGGGAAGCTTTCTTT. It is translated as CAIKAGAEGEAFF. The J gene is TRBJ1-1, the V gene TRBV10-3; perhaps TRBD1 as D (6 bases). Trimming shortened V by 7 bases and J by 8 bases, and 17 bases separated the two germline ends. Per germline, CDR1 ENHRY and CDR2 SYGVKD. The CDR3 runs to 13 residues.

This clonotype was detected only a few times. The chain links TRBV11-2 to TRBJ1-1; tentatively, D is TRBD1 (5 bases). In germline, CDR1 is SGHAT, CDR2 FQNNGV. Between the trimmed V and J ends, which lost 4 bases and 4 bases, there was a span of 19 bases. The CDR3 spans 16 residues. The CDR3, as DNA: TGTGCCAGCAGCTATTATGCAGGGTTCGGGGGCACTGAAGCTTTCTTT. It yields the protein CASSYYAGFGGTEAFF. The whole variable domain, filled in from reference TRBV11-2 and TRBJ1-1, reads EAGVAQSPRYKIIEKRQSVAFWCNPISGHATLYWYQQILGQGPKLLIQFQNNGVVDDSQLPKDRFSAERLKGVDSTLKIQPAKLEDSAVYLCASSYYAGFGGTEAFFGQGTRLTVV.

The table lists this clonotype with a few counts. This chain uses TRBV15 with TRBJ1-2, with D possibly matching TRBD1 (6 bases). Germline-derived CDR1 and CDR2 are LNHNV and YYDKDF (reference sequence). This CDR3 contains 14 residues. Trimming pared 0 bases from V and 5 bases from J, leaving 10 bases between. This CDR3 reads CATSRDTGAYGYTF. CDR3 bases: TGTGCCACCAGCAGAGATACGGGGGCATATGGCTACACCTTC. Full variable domain (missing parts from reference TRBV15 and TRBJ1-2): DAMVIQNPRYQVTQFGKPVTLSCSQTLNHNVMYWYQQKSSQAPKLLFHYYDKDFNNEADTPDNFQSRRPNTSFCFLDIRSPGLGDTAMYLCATSRDTGAYGYTFGSGTRLTVV.

This clonotype was observed once. The gene calls are TRBV20-1 and TRBJ2-1; 8 bases line up with TRBD2. There are 16 residues in the CDR3. Germline trimming cut 0 bases from V and 3 bases from J; bases unmatched to any gene: 7. Per germline, CDR1 DFQATT and CDR2 SNEGSKA (reference sequence). The CDR3 spells CSARDRTSPRYNEQFF. The CDR3 region has the DNA TGCAGTGCTAGAGATAGGACTAGCCCACGCTACAATGAGCAGTTCTTC.

This clonotype was picked up one time. This chain joins TRBV12-3 or TRBV12-4 and TRBJ1-2; possible D gene TRBD1, 6 bases. This CDR3 is built from 14 residues. V lost 3 bases, J lost 5 bases, and 13 bases lay in between. Here the CDR3 DNA reads TGTGCCAGCAGTTTCTTACCCACAGGGTATGGCTACACCTTC. Translation gives CASSFLPTGYGYTF.

The genes are TRBV12-3 or TRBV12-4 and TRBJ2-3; 9 bases align to TRBD2. The trim removed 3 bases at V and 4 bases at J, leaving 8 bases unmatched. This CDR3 contains 16 residues. The CDR3 DNA reads as TGTGCCAGCAGTTTTTACGCGGGAGGGCCCTCAGATACGCAGTATTTT. Encoded protein: CASSFYAGGPSDTQYF.

The chain is built from TRBV7-3 and TRBJ2-3, with D tentatively TRBD2 (5 bases). The V end lost 3 bases, the J end lost 2 bases, and 12 bases lay between the germline ends. The CDR3 covers 15 residues. Germline CDR1 SGHTA, CDR2 FQGTGA. In DNA, the CDR3 is TGTGCCAGCAGCTTCCGCGGGCTGATCACAGATACGCAGTATTTT. It codes for CASSFRGLITDTQYF.

The chain couples TRBV28 to TRBJ2-3; D possibly corresponds to TRBD1 (6 bases). V was shortened by 9 bases and J by 2 bases, with 15 bases between the two germline ends. The CDR3 length is 14 residues. Germline V lookup: CDR1 MDHEN, CDR2 SYDVKM. CDR3 residues: CASDTGLLTDTQYF. The CDR3 DNA follows: TGTGCCAGTGACACAGGGTTACTCACAGATACGCAGTATTTT.

This clonotype showed up just a few times. V gene TRBV9 combines with J gene TRBJ1-2; 11 nucleotides match TRBD1. V dropped 6 bases and J dropped 7; count of bases not matched to a gene: 8. The germline gives CDR1 SGDLS, CDR2 YYNGEE. The CDR3 runs 14 residues. CDR3: CASTARTGGGGYTF. Here the CDR3 DNA reads TGTGCCAGCACCGCTCGGACAGGGGGCGGTGGCTACACCTTC.